Presented here are 2 T cell receptor beta chains from one specimen sequenced in a study of cytomegalovirus exposure and HLA in healthy donors. The PCR contained 60 Vbeta and 13 Jbeta primers. Method: immunoSEQ multiplex PCR; TCRdb's copy keeps in-frame clones and lacks some. The table for this sample gives 200,000 to 250,000 clones. The sequenced sample consisted of PBMCs. Every receptor here comes from a woman aged 25-40 years in good health and CMV-seropositive.

The V call is TRBV10-2, the J call TRBJ1-5; D remains unclear. V was cut by 5 bases and J by 7 bases, with 15 bases left in between. Germline lookup yields CDR1 WSHSY and CDR2 SAAADI. This CDR3 spans 14 amino acids. CDR3 DNA sequence: TGCGCCAGCAGTAAACCCGGAGAGAACCAGCCCCAGCATTTT. Translating it yields CASSKPGENQPQHF.

The chain joins TRBV29-1 to TRBJ1-3; 10 positions match TRBD1. This CDR3 is built from 14 residues. Losses at the gene ends were 7 bases for V and 2 bases for J; bases not matched to a gene: 5. The germline V gene encodes CDR1 SQVTM and CDR2 ANQGSEA. CDR3 DNA: TGCAGCGCCTCTGGACAGGGGGCTGGAAACACCATATATTTT. Its protein is CSASGQGAGNTIYF.